A single sample gave rise to the 25 T cell receptor beta chains below, sequenced in a study of regulatory T cells in long-lasting Graves disease. Time point here: persistent/refractory GD, antithyroid drugs over 5 years with positive TRAb. Making the TCR library involved RNA that had been extracted from PBMCs. Building the TCR beta libraries relied on iRepertoire HTBI primers, and CDR3 regions underwent Arm-PCR. Each CDR3 protein gets one entry after TCRdb re-called the multiplex PCR reads with MiXCR. In the table there are a few hundred thousand distinct CDR3 sequences, roughly 22% of which are singletons. The source material was peripheral blood mononuclear cells (PBMCs), sampled when the disease was refractory, from a patient treated with antithyroid drugs. The receptor source for this set is a female donor with Graves disease.

The V gene is TRBV19, the J gene TRBJ1-4, with D maybe TRBD1 (6 bases). The germline V and J ends were trimmed by 7 bases and 5 bases, with 11 bases remaining between them. The CDR3 totals 13 residues. Germline CDR1 reads LNHDA; CDR2 reads SQIVND (reference sequence). The CDR3 nucleotides are TGTGCCAGTATGGACAGCAGAAATGAAAAACTGTTTTTT. Amino acids: CASMDSRNEKLFF.

The sample holds a few counts of this clonotype. CDR3 amino acids: CASSQDSGRGQPQHF. The CDR3 DNA follows: TGTGCCAGCAGCCAAGATTCGGGCAGGGGACAGCCCCAGCATTTT. The gene calls are TRBV14 and TRBJ1-5, with TRBD1 as a possible D gene (6 bases). The CDR3 runs 15 residues. Trimming left V 0 bases short and J 7 bases short, with 13 bases between. Germline values: CDR1 SGHDN, CDR2 FVKESK.

This clonotype has only a few counts. The chain is built from TRBV7-2 and TRBJ2-7, with 9 bases fitting TRBD1. With V trimmed by 1 base and J by 9 bases, 10 bases remained unmatched. The CDR3 is 15 residues long. Germline loops: CDR1 SGHTA, CDR2 FQGNSA. For the CDR3, the DNA is TGTGCCAGCAGCTTAGTTGGACAGGGGTCCTGGGGGCAGTACTTC. Its protein is CASSLVGQGSWGQYF.

On this clonotype: The junction does not match germline at one end; this may be a read error. The chain is built from TRBV18 and TRBJ2-7; 7 positions match TRBD2. The germline gives CDR1 KGHSH, CDR2 LQKENI. The CDR3 is 15 amino acids. CDR3 residues: CASPPRPGTTPEQYF. The CDR3 DNA reads TGTGCCAGCCCACCACGGCCGGGGACTACCCCCGAGCAGTACTTC.

This clonotype appeared a few times. This rearrangement joins TRBV27 to TRBJ2-5; 14 positions agree with TRBD2. The CDR3 is 17 amino acids. With 5 bases clipped from V and 2 bases from J, the junction kept 7 bases outside the gene matches. CDR1 is MNHEY and CDR2 is SMNVEV in the germline V gene (reference sequence). The CDR3 reads CASSPGLAGAWQETQYF. CDR3 coding DNA: TGTGCCAGCAGTCCGGGACTAGCGGGAGCTTGGCAAGAGACCCAGTACTTC.

The V call is TRBV20-1, the J call TRBJ1-2; TRBD1 is a possible D gene (5 bases). The CDR3 sequence is 15 residues long. Germline V gives CDR1 DFQATT, CDR2 SNEGSKA (reference sequence). The V gene lost 5 bases and the J gene lost 5 bases, with 21 bases spanning the gap. CDR3 in DNA: TGCAGTGCTGACCCGGGGCAGGGCACTGAGTATGGCTACACCTTC. It translates to CSADPGQGTEYGYTF.

This clonotype appeared many times. The gene calls are TRBV6-1 and TRBJ1-2; perhaps TRBD1 as D (5 bases). The CDR3 runs 13 residues. Trimming cost V 5 bases and J 3 bases, with 10 bases left between them. Germline V CDR1 and CDR2: MNHNS, SASEGT. Written as DNA, the CDR3 is TGTGCCAGCAGTCAACCGGGGGACTATGGCTACACCTTC. Protein: CASSQPGDYGYTF.

This clonotype was seen ten or more times. The chain carries TRBV28 and TRBJ2-7, with D maybe TRBD1 (6 bases). Deletions cut 7 bases from V and 7 bases from J, with 17 bases between. Looked up from germline, CDR1 is MDHEN and CDR2 is SYDVKM. This CDR3 has 13 residues. Here the CDR3 DNA reads TGTGCCAGCACCCGACAGGTCCTAGGAGAGCAGTACTTC. Its translation is CASTRQVLGEQYF. The full variable domain, completed using reference TRBV28 and TRBJ2-7, is DVKVTQSSRYLVKRTGEKVFLECVQDMDHENMFWYRQDPGLGLRLIYFSYDVKMKEKGDIPEGYSVSREKKERFSLILESASTNQTSMYLCASTRQVLGEQYFGPGTRLTVT.

This clonotype was counted many times. J is TRBJ2-7 and V is TRBV6-1; D gene unclear. The CDR3 has 12 residues. Trimming took off 6 bases at V and 5 bases at J, with 11 bases between the two ends. Germline V CDR1 and CDR2: MNHNS, SASEGT. The CDR3 sequence: CASSSTINEQYF. CDR3 DNA sequence: TGTGCCAGCAGCTCCACCATCAACGAGCAGTACTTC.

This clonotype was seen a few times. The chain joins TRBV5-1 to TRBJ2-5, with 12 bases lining up with TRBD2. Germline loops: CDR1 SGHRS, CDR2 YFSETQ. The CDR3 loop spans 17 amino acids. J was trimmed by 2 bases and V by 1 base; bases with no gene match: 6. The CDR3 region is CASSLTTSGRNQETQYF. CDR3 coding DNA: TGCGCCAGCAGCTTGACTACTAGCGGGAGGAATCAAGAGACCCAGTACTTC. The full variable domain, in which reference TRBV5-1 and TRBJ2-5 provide the parts outside the CDR3, is KAGVTQTPRYLIKTRGQQVTLSCSPISGHRSVSWYQQTPGQGLQFLFEYFSETQRNKGNFPGRFSGRQFSNSRSEMNVSTLELGDSALYLCASSLTTSGRNQETQYFGPGTRLLVL.

Ten or more counts support this clonotype. The chain joins TRBV7-2 to TRBJ1-5; D unclear. From germline, CDR1 is SGHTA and CDR2 FQGNSA. The CDR3 has 15 amino acids. The V end was cut by 1 base, the J end by 3 bases, with 10 bases between. The CDR3 reads CASSLDGSLNQPQHF. The CDR3 DNA sequence: TGTGCCAGCAGCTTAGATGGCAGTCTCAATCAGCCCCAGCATTTT.

This clonotype was seen at least ten times. The V and J genes are TRBV12-3 or TRBV12-4 and TRBJ2-5; TRBD1 matches at 9 bases. The junction had 2 bases not matched to a gene; V was cut back by 6 bases and J by 3 bases. The CDR3 has 13 amino acids. The CDR3 spells CASSRDREETQYF. The CDR3 DNA reads TGTGCCAGCAGCAGGGACAGGGAAGAGACCCAGTACTTC.

This clonotype has only a few counts. The V and J genes are TRBV6-6 and TRBJ2-7, with D possibly being TRBD1 or TRBD2 (6 bases each). Germline V gene lookup returns CDR1 MNHNY and CDR2 SVGAGI (reference sequence). This CDR3 has 13 residues. V lost 0 bases and J lost 7, with 10 bases in between. Written as DNA, the CDR3 is TGTGCCAGCAGTTACTCGGGGGCGGGGGAGCAGTACTTC. It specifies CASSYSGAGEQYF.

This clonotype showed up many times. The genes are TRBV7-8 and TRBJ2-5; unclear D gene. Germline loops: CDR1 SGHVS, CDR2 FQNEAQ. V lost 4 bases and J lost 5, with 14 bases in between. The CDR3 extends over 14 amino acids. The CDR3 loop is CASSSPLGRETQYF. DNA for the CDR3: TGTGCCAGCAGCTCCCCCCTAGGAAGGGAGACCCAGTACTTC.

This clonotype has a count of ten or more. The chain couples TRBV20-1 to TRBJ2-5; 8 bases agree with TRBD2. CDR1 and CDR2 from the germline V gene are DFQATT and SNEGSKA (reference sequence). The CDR3 sequence is 13 residues long. With V trimmed by 6 bases and J by 3 bases, 6 bases remained unmatched. CDR3 DNA: TGCAGTGCCCGGGGACTAGAGAAAGAGACCCAGTACTTC. Its protein is CSARGLEKETQYF.

This clonotype showed up many times. Here the CDR3 DNA reads TGCAGTGCTGAGACGTTCGGTGAAGGCTACACCTTC. Protein sequence: CSAETFGEGYTF. The V and J genes are TRBV20-1 and TRBJ1-2; D gene ambiguous. Trimming removed 5 bases at V and 8 bases at J, with 15 bases between. This CDR3 has 12 residues. The germline gives CDR1 DFQATT, CDR2 SNEGSKA (reference sequence).

The chain combines TRBV6-2 or TRBV6-3 with TRBJ2-7, with 7 bases lining up with TRBD2. The CDR3 covers 16 residues. Per the germline V gene, CDR1 is MNHEY and CDR2 is SVGEGT. V shed 5 bases and J 2 bases; nucleotides not matched to a gene: 12. The CDR3 DNA sequence: TGTGCCAGCAGTGAATTGTCTAGCGGACTCCCCTACGAGCAGTACTTC. Amino acids: CASSELSSGLPYEQYF.

The V and J genes are TRBV7-9 and TRBJ1-5, with D possibly matching TRBD1 (5 bases). The germline CDR1 and CDR2 sequences are SEHNR and FQNEAQ (reference sequence). Trimming took off 0 bases at V and 4 bases at J, with 19 bases between the two ends. The CDR3 runs 18 residues. The CDR3 loop is CASSLARWGRSGNQPQHF. CDR3 sequence (DNA): TGTGCCAGCAGCTTAGCGCGGTGGGGGAGGAGCGGTAATCAGCCCCAGCATTTT.

This clonotype has only a few counts. The chain has TRBV9 and TRBJ2-7; D is ambiguous. This CDR3 region has 13 residues. Looked up from germline, CDR1 is SGDLS and CDR2 is YYNGEE. V was clipped by 0 bases and J by 6 bases, with 10 bases between them. The CDR3 DNA follows: TGTGCCAGCAGCGTAGGGGTTGCCTCCGAGCAGTACTTC. It specifies CASSVGVASEQYF.

Details on this clonotype: Being one base from a much bigger clone, this may be a read error. V and J are TRBV15 and TRBJ2-7, with 7 bases aligning to TRBD1. The CDR3 has 15 amino acids. Germline CDR1 is LNHNV and CDR2 is YYDKDF (reference sequence). This CDR3 reads CATSSSPGQYYGQYF. The CDR3 DNA reads TGTGCCACCAGCAGTAGTCCGGGACAGTACTACGGGCAGTACTTC.

This clonotype was counted only a few times. This chain uses TRBV7-2 with TRBJ2-1, with TRBD2 matching over 10 bases. V trimming: 1 base; J trimming: 12 bases; junction bases outside the gene matches: 9. Germline V gene data show CDR1 as SGHTA and CDR2 as FQGNSA. This CDR3 comprises 15 residues. The CDR3 nucleotides are TGTGCCAGCAGCTTAGTTTCCAGCGGGGGGGCCGCGCAGTTCTTC. This translates into CASSLVSSGGAAQFF.

This clonotype came up many times. The V gene is TRBV28, the J gene TRBJ1-2; D is uncertain. This CDR3 contains 12 residues. In germline, CDR1 is MDHEN, CDR2 SYDVKM. V lost 1 base, J lost 1 base, and 1 base lay in between. The CDR3 DNA is TGTGCCAGCAGTTTATTTAACTATGGCTACACCTTC. This sequence encodes CASSLFNYGYTF.

In its sample, this clonotype was seen many times. The chain combines TRBV15 with TRBJ1-2; TRBD1 might be the D (5 bases). The CDR3 runs to 12 residues. Deletions cut 5 bases from V and 3 bases from J, with 7 bases between. In germline, CDR1 is LNHNV, CDR2 YYDKDF (reference sequence). In DNA, the CDR3 is TGTGCCACCAGCCAGGGTGACTATGGCTACACCTTC. Encoded protein: CATSQGDYGYTF.

This clonotype was seen ten or more times. The V gene is TRBV6-1, the J gene TRBJ1-2; D possibly corresponds to TRBD1 (5 bases). Trimming removed 0 bases from V and 5 bases from J, with 13 bases in between. This CDR3 has 15 residues. Germline loops: CDR1 MNHNS, CDR2 SASEGT. CDR3 coding DNA: TGTGCCAGCAGTGAAGCTCCCGGGGGGGAGTATGGCTACACCTTC. Translating it yields CASSEAPGGEYGYTF.

There are many counts of this clonotype. The chain recombines TRBV6-1 with TRBJ1-2; the D is unclear. Germline-derived CDR1 and CDR2 are MNHNS and SASEGT. The V end was cut by 2 bases, the J end by 0 bases, with 16 bases between. This CDR3 comprises 17 residues. CDR3 residues: CASSEFGRVVANYGYTF. The DNA for the CDR3 is TGTGCCAGCAGTGAATTCGGGAGGGTGGTGGCTAACTATGGCTACACCTTC.